The 22 T cell receptor beta chains reported below all come from one sample, sequenced in a study of cytomegalovirus exposure and HLA in healthy donors. The PCR made use of 60 Vbeta and 13 Jbeta primers. Some clones are missing from TCRdb's copy, which holds only in-frame ones; the method was immunoSEQ multiplex PCR. The sample includes roughly 100,000 clones, around 82% of them seen just once. The specimen sequenced was PBMCs. These receptors originate from a man aged 25 to 40 in good health and CMV-seropositive.

This rearrangement joins TRBV9 to TRBJ2-1, with TRBD2 matching 7 bases. Germline-derived CDR1 and CDR2 are SGDLS and YYNGEE. Unmatched junction bases numbered 4, after V lost 0 bases and J lost 1 base. The CDR3 loop spans 16 amino acids. The CDR3 sequence: CASSVASGISYNEQFF. The DNA of the CDR3 is TGTGCCAGCAGCGTAGCCAGCGGGATTTCCTACAATGAGCAGTTCTTC.

The CDR3 is CSVGQGGNYEQYF. CDR3 bases: TGCAGCGTGGGACAGGGGGGGAACTACGAGCAGTACTTC. V gene TRBV29-1 combines with J gene TRBJ2-7, with 11 bases aligning to TRBD1. The CDR3 consists of 13 residues. Germline V gives CDR1 SQVTM, CDR2 ANQGSEA. The ends lost 6 bases at V and 3 bases at J; junction bases unmatched: 4.

The chain links TRBV6-6 to TRBJ2-7; 8 positions match TRBD2. Losses at the gene ends were 8 bases for V and 6 bases for J; bases not matched to a gene: 9. This CDR3 is built from 13 residues. From germline, CDR1 is MNHNY and CDR2 SVGAGI (reference sequence). Here the CDR3 DNA reads TGTGCCAGCGGCCGGGAGGGCCCGGGCGAGCAGTACTTC. It translates to CASGREGPGEQYF.

The rearrangement joins TRBV4-3 to TRBJ2-4; TRBD2 aligns across 10 bases. V gave up 4 bases and J gave up 6 bases; unmatched junction bases: 6. This CDR3 is built from 15 residues. Germline lookup yields CDR1 LGHNA and CDR2 YSLEER. In nucleotides, the CDR3 is TGCGCCAGCAGCCCCGGACTAGCGGCGACAAACATTCAGTACTTC. Residues: CASSPGLAATNIQYF.

This clone was observed a handful of times. The chain uses TRBV27 and TRBJ1-5; weak D call: TRBD1 (5 bases). The germline gives CDR1 MNHEY, CDR2 SMNVEV (reference sequence). The CDR3 length is 12 residues. The V gene lost 6 bases and the J gene lost 3 bases, with 6 bases spanning the gap. CDR3 DNA: TGTGCCAGCAGCAGGGCCAATCAGCCCCAGCATTTT. As protein: CASSRANQPQHF.

This chain joins TRBV19 and TRBJ1-5; a weak D match, TRBD1 (5 bases). This CDR3 has 17 amino acids. Trimming shortened V by 5 bases and J by 7 bases, and 24 bases separated the two germline ends. Germline V gene lookup returns CDR1 LNHDA and CDR2 SQIVND (reference sequence). CDR3 sequence: CASSPSGAGWIWQPQHF. In DNA form, the CDR3 reads TGTGCCAGTAGTCCGTCCGGAGCAGGGTGGATTTGGCAGCCCCAGCATTTT.

The chain carries TRBV27 and TRBJ2-1; 9 positions agree with TRBD2. Germline loops: CDR1 MNHEY, CDR2 SMNVEV (reference sequence). CDR3 size: 15 residues. The V gene end was trimmed by 7 bases and the J gene end by 6 bases; junction bases not matched to a gene: 10. DNA of the CDR3: TGTGCCAGCACCACCGGTATAGCGGGAGTCAATGAGCAGTTCTTC. This sequence encodes CASTTGIAGVNEQFF.

V gene TRBV28 combines with J gene TRBJ1-5; unclear D gene. V was pared by 8 bases and J by 6 bases, with 17 bases between. Germline values: CDR1 MDHEN, CDR2 SYDVKM. This CDR3 is 14 amino acids long. CDR3 coding DNA: TGTGCCAGCCGAACGGGTACCGAGGGTCAGCCCCAGCATTTT. Residues: CASRTGTEGQPQHF.

The V and J genes are TRBV20-1 and TRBJ2-7, with D maybe TRBD2 (6 bases). Germline V gene data show CDR1 as DFQATT and CDR2 as SNEGSKA (reference sequence). V dropped 3 bases and J dropped 3 bases, with 6 bases sitting between them. The CDR3 is 11 residues long. The CDR3 region has the DNA TGCAGTGCTAGGACTAGCTACGAGCAGTACTTC. It translates to CSARTSYEQYF.

V and J are TRBV27 and TRBJ2-1; 7 bases match TRBD2. V trimming: 2 bases; J trimming: 2 bases; junction bases outside the gene matches: 3. Germline V gives CDR1 MNHEY, CDR2 SMNVEV (reference sequence). This CDR3 is built from 15 residues. The CDR3 region is CASSLGGGPYNEQFF. The CDR3 DNA reads as TGTGCCAGCAGTTTAGGGGGAGGGCCCTACAATGAGCAGTTCTTC.

This rearrangement joins TRBV4-3 to TRBJ2-1; 15 nucleotides line up with TRBD2. The CDR3 contains 19 residues. CDR1 and CDR2 from the germline V gene are LGHNA and YSLEER. V dropped 0 bases and J dropped 5; count of bases not matched to a gene: 8. CDR3 bases: TGCGCCAGCAGCCAAGATTGGACTAGCGGGAGGGCCGTCCACAATGAGCAGTTCTTC. This codes for CASSQDWTSGRAVHNEQFF.

The chain employs TRBV27 and TRBJ1-1, with 11 bases fitting TRBD1. Per the germline V gene, CDR1 is MNHEY and CDR2 is SMNVEV (reference sequence). The CDR3 spans 17 residues. Trimming took 0 bases from V and 1 from J; bases not matched to a gene: 4. The chain's CDR3 is CASSLSGQGAWNTEAFF. The CDR3 DNA follows: TGTGCCAGCAGTTTATCTGGACAGGGGGCTTGGAACACTGAAGCTTTCTTT.

The chain joins TRBV20-1 to TRBJ2-7, with D maybe TRBD2 (6 bases). V lost 3 bases and J 7 bases, leaving 10 bases between the germline ends. CDR3 size: 11 residues. The germline CDR1 and CDR2 sequences are DFQATT and SNEGSKA (reference sequence). CDR3 sequence reads: CSARRGREQYF. The CDR3 DNA reads as TGCAGTGCTAGGCGGGGCAGGGAGCAGTACTTC.

A few counts support this clone. The chain uses TRBV4-1 and TRBJ1-5; no firm D call. Germline lookup yields CDR1 MGHRA and CDR2 YSYEKL. This CDR3 is 16 amino acids long. The germline V and J ends were trimmed by 5 bases and 0 bases, with 14 bases remaining between them. The CDR3 DNA reads as TGCGCCAGCAGCGCGGGCAGCCCCGATAGCAATCAGCCCCAGCATTTT. Translated: CASSAGSPDSNQPQHF.

This clone was counted between two and nine times. V and J are TRBV7-2 and TRBJ2-4, with D perhaps matching TRBD1 (5 bases). This CDR3 is 16 amino acids long. Germline V lookup: CDR1 SGHTA, CDR2 FQGNSA. V was cut by 5 bases and J by 0 bases, with 14 bases left in between. The CDR3 region is CASSPEDRRAKNIQYF. As DNA, the CDR3 is TGTGCCAGCAGCCCAGAAGACAGACGAGCCAAAAACATTCAGTACTTC.

V and J are TRBV18 and TRBJ1-1; TRBD1 agrees at 7 bases. This CDR3 has 14 amino acids. Germline CDR1 reads KGHSH; CDR2 reads LQKENI. With V trimmed by 6 bases and J by 1 base, 5 bases remained unmatched. CDR3 in amino acids: CASSRQGGNTEAFF. DNA of the CDR3: TGTGCCAGCTCCCGACAGGGAGGGAACACTGAAGCTTTCTTT.

The chain uses TRBV5-5 and TRBJ2-5; D might be TRBD1 (5 bases). The J call is doubtful: the DNA matches TRBJ2-7 better. The length of the CDR3 is 14 residues. Germline V gene lookup returns CDR1 SGHKS and CDR2 YYEKEE (reference sequence). The CDR3 reads CASSLGQISYEQYF. CDR3 sequence (DNA): TGTGCCAGCAGCTTAGGACAAATCTCCTACGAGCAGTACTTC.

This clone came up once. The V gene is TRBV27, the J gene TRBJ2-7, with TRBD2 matching 8 bases. J lost 4 bases, V lost 6 bases, and 20 bases had no gene match. The germline CDR1 and CDR2 sequences are MNHEY and SMNVEV (reference sequence). CDR3 size: 18 residues. The CDR3 sequence: CASSAAGETPPFAYEQYF. DNA of the CDR3: TGTGCCAGCAGCGCAGCGGGAGAGACCCCTCCTTTTGCGTACGAGCAGTACTTC.

The table lists this clone with a few counts. The CDR3 DNA reads TGTGCCAGCAGTCCCATGGGACTAGCGGGAGCTCCGGGCAACGAGCAGTACTTC. Protein sequence: CASSPMGLAGAPGNEQYF. The chain employs TRBV28 and TRBJ2-7; 14 bases are shared with TRBD2. CDR3 size: 18 residues. The trim removed 5 bases at V and 5 bases at J, leaving 14 bases unmatched. Germline V CDR1 and CDR2: MDHEN, SYDVKM.

As DNA, the CDR3 is TGTGCCAGCAGTGGTAGCGGGAGGGTAAACACCGGGGAGCTGTTTTTT. It encodes CASSGSGRVNTGELFF. The rearrangement joins TRBV6-1 to TRBJ2-2; 11 bases map to TRBD2. CDR1 MNHNS and CDR2 SASEGT come from the germline V gene. This CDR3 comprises 16 residues. Unmatched junction bases numbered 3, after V lost 4 bases and J lost 2 bases.

The V and J genes are TRBV6-6 and TRBJ1-1; D not resolved. V lost 6 bases and J lost 0, with 11 bases in between. CDR1 and CDR2 from the germline V gene are MNHNY and SVGAGI (reference sequence). The CDR3 runs 14 residues. The CDR3 region has the DNA TGTGCCAGCAGCTCCTTACTAATGAACACTGAAGCTTTCTTT. This codes for CASSSLLMNTEAFF.

V and J are TRBV28 and TRBJ2-5; TRBD2 matches 8 bases. With the DNA end fitting TRBJ2-7 better, the J assignment may be wrong. Per germline, CDR1 MDHEN and CDR2 SYDVKM. The CDR3 spans 14 residues. CDR3 region: CASSILAEVYEQYF. The DNA for the CDR3 is TGTGCCAGCAGTATACTAGCGGAGGTCTACGAGCAGTACTTC.